The 7 T cell receptor beta chains below all came from one sample that was sequenced in a study of cytomegalovirus exposure and HLA in healthy donors. PCR used 60 Vbeta primers and 13 Jbeta primers. Only in-frame clones appear in the TCRdb table, and some are missing; sequencing was by immunoSEQ multiplex PCR. Of some 160,000 clones in the sample, over 80% are singletons; the top ten hold 6.3%. Sequencing was performed on PBMCs. All receptors come from a male donor in good health and CMV-seropositive.

This rearrangement joins TRBV12-5 to TRBJ2-7; 8 bases fit TRBD1. The V and J ends lost 10 bases and 5 bases, in that order; junction bases with no gene match: 7. The germline CDR1 and CDR2 sequences are LGHNT and FRNRAP. The CDR3 contains 12 residues. Here the CDR3 DNA reads TGTGCTACCACGGACAGGGTGGACGAGCAGTACTTC. Its protein is CATTDRVDEQYF.

V is TRBV27 and J is TRBJ2-3; D call uncertain. Germline loops: CDR1 MNHEY, CDR2 SMNVEV (reference sequence). The CDR3 is 12 amino acids. Trimming cost V 4 bases and J 6 bases, with 8 bases left between them. The CDR3, as DNA: TGTGCCAGCAGTTACTACGGTGATACGCAGTATTTT. It yields the protein CASSYYGDTQYF.

This clone appeared once. V is TRBV7-9 and J is TRBJ2-1; TRBD2 matches 10 bases. J gave up 5 bases and V 5 bases, and 15 bases lay outside the gene matches. The germline gives CDR1 SEHNR, CDR2 FQNEAQ (reference sequence). CDR3 length equals 18 residues. In DNA form, the CDR3 reads TGTGCCAGCAGCCCGACTAGCGGGTCTCTACGAGGGCACAATGAGCAGTTCTTC. Translating it yields CASSPTSGSLRGHNEQFF. Together with reference TRBV7-9 and TRBJ2-1, the CDR3 gives the full variable domain: DTGVSQNPRHKITKRGQNVTFRCDPISEHNRLYWYRQTLGQGPEFLTYFQNEAQLEKSRLLSDRFSAERPKGSFSTLEIQRTEQGDSAMYLCASSPTSGSLRGHNEQFFGPGTRLTVL.

The CDR3 loop reads CASSPDREVFVRKLFF. In DNA form, the CDR3 reads TGTGCCAGCAGCCCCGACAGGGAAGTCTTCGTAAGAAAACTGTTTTTT. The chain employs TRBV7-9 and TRBJ1-4, with 7 bases that match TRBD1. The junction had 16 bases not matched to a gene; V was cut back by 5 bases and J by 10 bases. This CDR3 comprises 16 residues. Germline V CDR1 and CDR2: SEHNR, FQNEAQ (reference sequence).

The chain is built from TRBV28 and TRBJ1-2, with D hard to call. Per germline, CDR1 MDHEN and CDR2 SYDVKM. The CDR3 sequence is 14 residues long. Trimming left V 6 bases short and J 4 bases short, with 15 bases between. In nucleotides, the CDR3 is TGTGCCAGCAGGTTGGCCTCCCCGGGCTATGGCTACACCTTC. Amino acid sequence: CASRLASPGYGYTF.

This chain joins TRBV9 and TRBJ1-6, with D unresolved. The germline V gene has CDR1 SGDLS and CDR2 YYNGEE. Trimming stripped 0 bases from V and 1 base from J, with 11 bases between. This CDR3 has 17 residues. In nucleotides, the CDR3 is TGTGCCAGCAGCGTAGAGCGGGGTGTGTCCTATAATTCACCCCTCCACTTT. It yields the protein CASSVERGVSYNSPLHF.

The V and J genes are TRBV5-6 and TRBJ2-7; TRBD1 is a possible D gene (6 bases). Trimming took off 7 bases at V and 3 bases at J, with 11 bases between the two ends. CDR1 is SGHDT, CDR2 YYEEEE, per germline. This CDR3 spans 12 amino acids. CDR3 residues: CASSTGLYEQYF. In DNA, the CDR3 is TGTGCCAGCTCGACAGGACTCTACGAGCAGTACTTC.